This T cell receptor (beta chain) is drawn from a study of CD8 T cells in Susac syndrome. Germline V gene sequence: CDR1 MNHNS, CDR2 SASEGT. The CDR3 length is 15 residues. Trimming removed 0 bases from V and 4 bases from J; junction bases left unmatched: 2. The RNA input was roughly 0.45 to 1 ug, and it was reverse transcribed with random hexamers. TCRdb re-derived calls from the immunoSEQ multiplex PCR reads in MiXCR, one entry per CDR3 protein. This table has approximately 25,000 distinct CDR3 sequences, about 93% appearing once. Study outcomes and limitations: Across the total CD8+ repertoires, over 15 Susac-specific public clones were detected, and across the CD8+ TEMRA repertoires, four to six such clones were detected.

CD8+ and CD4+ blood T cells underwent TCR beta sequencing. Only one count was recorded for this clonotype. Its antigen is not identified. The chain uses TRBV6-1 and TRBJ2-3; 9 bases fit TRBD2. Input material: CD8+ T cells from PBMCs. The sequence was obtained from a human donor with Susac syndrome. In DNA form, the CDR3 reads TGTGCCAGCAGTGAAGCTAGCGGGGGACCAGATACGCAGTATTTT. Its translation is CASSEASGGPDTQYF.